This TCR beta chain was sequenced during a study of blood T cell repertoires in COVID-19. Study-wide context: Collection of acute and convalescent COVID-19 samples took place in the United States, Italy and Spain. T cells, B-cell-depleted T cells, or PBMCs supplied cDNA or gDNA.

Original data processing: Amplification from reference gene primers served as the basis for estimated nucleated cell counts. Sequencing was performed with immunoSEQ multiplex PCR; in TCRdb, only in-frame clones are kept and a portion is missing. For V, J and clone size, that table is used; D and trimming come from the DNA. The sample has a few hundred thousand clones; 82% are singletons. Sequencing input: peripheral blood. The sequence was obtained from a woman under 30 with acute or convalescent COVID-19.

CDR3 region: CASSYHTGGAKTQYF. The CDR3, as DNA: TGTGCCAGCAGTTACCATACAGGGGGCGCGAAGACCCAGTACTTC. V gene TRBV6-5 combines with J gene TRBJ2-5; 9 nucleotides match TRBD1. Looked up from germline, CDR1 is MNHEY and CDR2 is SVGAGI. V was pared by 2 bases and J by 6 bases, with 7 bases of the junction left unmatched. The CDR3 is made up of 15 amino acids.